This TCR beta chain is drawn from a study of blood T cell repertoires in COVID-19. About the study: Sources were T cells, B-cell-depleted T cells, or PBMCs; the material itself was cDNA or gDNA.

Sequencing was performed with immunoSEQ multiplex PCR; in TCRdb, only in-frame clones are kept and a portion is missing. The repertoire holds a few hundred thousand clones, with 80% to 90% as singletons. The CDR3 runs 15 residues. Losses at the gene ends were 4 bases for V and 5 bases for J; bases not matched to a gene: 7. The germline V gene encodes CDR1 KGHDR and CDR2 SFDVKD. The sequence came from a man aged 50-59 years with active or convalescent COVID-19. Sequencing was performed on peripheral blood. This chain uses TRBV24-1 with TRBJ2-1; TRBD1 agrees at 7 bases. The CDR3 is CATSDTGALHNEQFF. In DNA, the CDR3 is TGTGCCACCAGTGACACAGGGGCCCTCCACAATGAGCAGTTCTTC.